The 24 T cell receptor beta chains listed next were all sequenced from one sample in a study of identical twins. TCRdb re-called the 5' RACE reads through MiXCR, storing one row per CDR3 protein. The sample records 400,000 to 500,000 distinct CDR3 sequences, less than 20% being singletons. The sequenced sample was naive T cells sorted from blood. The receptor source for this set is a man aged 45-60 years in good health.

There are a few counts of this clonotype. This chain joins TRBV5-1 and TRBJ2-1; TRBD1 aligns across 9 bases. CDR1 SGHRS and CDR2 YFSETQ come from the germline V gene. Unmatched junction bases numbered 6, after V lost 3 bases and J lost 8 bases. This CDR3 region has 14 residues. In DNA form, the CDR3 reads TGCGCCAGCAGCTGGACCACAGGGGGCTATGAGCAGTTCTTC. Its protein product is CASSWTTGGYEQFF.

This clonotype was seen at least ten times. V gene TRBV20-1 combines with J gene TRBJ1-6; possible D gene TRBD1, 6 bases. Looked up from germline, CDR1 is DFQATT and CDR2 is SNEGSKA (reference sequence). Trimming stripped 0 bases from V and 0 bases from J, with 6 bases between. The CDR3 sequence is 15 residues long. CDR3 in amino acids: CSAREDSSYNSPLHF. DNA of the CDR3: TGCAGTGCTAGAGAGGACAGCTCCTATAATTCACCCCTCCACTTT.

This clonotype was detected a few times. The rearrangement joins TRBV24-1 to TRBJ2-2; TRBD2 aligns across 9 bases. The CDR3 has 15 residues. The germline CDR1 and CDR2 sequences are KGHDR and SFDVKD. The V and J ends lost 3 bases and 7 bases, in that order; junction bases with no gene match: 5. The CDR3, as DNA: TGTGCCACCAGTGATCCTAGCGGGGTTGGCGGGGAGCTGTTTTTT. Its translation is CATSDPSGVGGELFF.

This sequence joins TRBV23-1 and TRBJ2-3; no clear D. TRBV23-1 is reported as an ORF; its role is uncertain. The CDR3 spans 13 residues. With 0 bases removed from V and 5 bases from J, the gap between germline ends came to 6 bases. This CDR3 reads CASSQSLGDTQYF. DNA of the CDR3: TGCGCCAGCAGTCAATCCCTCGGAGATACGCAGTATTTT.

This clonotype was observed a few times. CDR3 sequence reads: CASRDPGRADGYTF. CDR3 nucleotide sequence: TGTGCCAGCAGGGACCCCGGCAGGGCGGATGGCTACACCTTC. V gene TRBV6-1 combines with J gene TRBJ1-2, with D maybe TRBD1 (5 bases). Germline values: CDR1 MNHNS, CDR2 SASEGT. The CDR3 length is 14 residues. Trimming took off 6 bases at V and 6 bases at J, with 17 bases between the two ends.

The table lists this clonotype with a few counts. CDR3 DNA: TGTGCCAGCAGCTTGAGTATAACTAAAGATACGCAGTATTTT. It specifies CASSLSITKDTQYF. This chain uses TRBV7-9 with TRBJ2-3; no reliable D call. V dropped 3 bases and J dropped 5 bases, with 12 bases sitting between them. This CDR3 has 14 residues. From germline, CDR1 is SEHNR and CDR2 FQNEAQ (reference sequence).

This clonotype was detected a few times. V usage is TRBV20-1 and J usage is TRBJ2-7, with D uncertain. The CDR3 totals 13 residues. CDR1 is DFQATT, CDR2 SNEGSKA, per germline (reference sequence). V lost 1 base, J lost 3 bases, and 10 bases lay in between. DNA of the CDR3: TGCAGTGCTAGAGCCTCCAGGCACTACGAGCAGTACTTC. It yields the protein CSARASRHYEQYF.

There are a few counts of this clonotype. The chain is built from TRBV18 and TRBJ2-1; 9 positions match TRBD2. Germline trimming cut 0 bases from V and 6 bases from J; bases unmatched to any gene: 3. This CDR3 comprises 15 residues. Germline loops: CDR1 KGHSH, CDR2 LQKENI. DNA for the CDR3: TGTGCCAGCTCACCACCCCTTAGCGGGAGCAATGAGCAGTTCTTC. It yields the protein CASSPPLSGSNEQFF.

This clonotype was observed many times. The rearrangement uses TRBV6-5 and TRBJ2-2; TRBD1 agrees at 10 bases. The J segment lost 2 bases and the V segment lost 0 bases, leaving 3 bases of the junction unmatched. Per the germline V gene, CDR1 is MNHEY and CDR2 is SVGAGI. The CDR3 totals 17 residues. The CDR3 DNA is TGTGCCAGCAGTTACTCCGGGACAGGGGCAAACACCGGGGAGCTGTTTTTT. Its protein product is CASSYSGTGANTGELFF.

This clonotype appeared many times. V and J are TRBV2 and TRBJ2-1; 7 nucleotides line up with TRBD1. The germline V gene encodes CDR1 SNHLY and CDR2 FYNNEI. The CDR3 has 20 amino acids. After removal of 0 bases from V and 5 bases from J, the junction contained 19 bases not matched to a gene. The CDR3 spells CASSEAKGQYSRGSHNEQFF. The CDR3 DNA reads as TGTGCCAGCAGTGAAGCTAAGGGACAGTATTCTCGGGGCAGCCACAATGAGCAGTTCTTC.

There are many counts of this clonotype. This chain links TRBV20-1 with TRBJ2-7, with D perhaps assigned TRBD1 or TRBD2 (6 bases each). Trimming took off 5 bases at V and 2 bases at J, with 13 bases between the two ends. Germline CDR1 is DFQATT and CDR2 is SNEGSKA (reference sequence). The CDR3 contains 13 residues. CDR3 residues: CSASKGEAYEQYF. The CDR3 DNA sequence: TGCAGTGCTTCTAAGGGGGAGGCCTACGAGCAGTACTTC.

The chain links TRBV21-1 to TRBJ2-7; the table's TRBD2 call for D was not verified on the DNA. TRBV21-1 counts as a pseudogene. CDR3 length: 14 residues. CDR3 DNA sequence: TGTGCCAGCAGCAAGGTGGGCCCCTCCTACGAGCAGTACTTC. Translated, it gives CASSKVGPSYEQYF.

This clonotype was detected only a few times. CDR3 region: CASSQDAGWSMNTEAFF. CDR3 DNA: TGCGCCAGCAGCCAAGATGCCGGGTGGAGCATGAACACTGAAGCTTTCTTT. The V call is TRBV4-3, the J call TRBJ1-1; D unresolved. V lost 0 bases and J lost 0, with 14 bases in between. The CDR3 runs 17 residues. Germline V gives CDR1 LGHNA, CDR2 YSLEER.

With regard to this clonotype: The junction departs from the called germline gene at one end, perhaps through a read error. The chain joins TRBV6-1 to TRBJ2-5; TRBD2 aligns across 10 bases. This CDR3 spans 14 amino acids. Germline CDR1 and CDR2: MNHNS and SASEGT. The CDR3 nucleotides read TGTACCAGCAACCTAGCGGGAGAAGCCGAGACCCAGTACTTC. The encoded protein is CTSNLAGEAETQYF.

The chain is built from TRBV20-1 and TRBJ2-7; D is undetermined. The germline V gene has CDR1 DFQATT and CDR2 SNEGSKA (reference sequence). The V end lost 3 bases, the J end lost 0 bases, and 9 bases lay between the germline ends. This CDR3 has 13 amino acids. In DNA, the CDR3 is TGCAGTGCTAGCCGGGCACCCTCCTACGAGCAGTACTTC. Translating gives CSASRAPSYEQYF.

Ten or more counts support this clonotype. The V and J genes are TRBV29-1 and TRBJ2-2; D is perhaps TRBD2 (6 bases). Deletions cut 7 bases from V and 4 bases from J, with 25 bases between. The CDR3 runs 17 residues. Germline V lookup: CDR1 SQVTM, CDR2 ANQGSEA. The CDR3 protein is CSAYLTSSYGGTGELFF. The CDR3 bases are TGCAGCGCCTACCTGACTAGTTCGTACGGAGGCACCGGGGAGCTGTTTTTT.

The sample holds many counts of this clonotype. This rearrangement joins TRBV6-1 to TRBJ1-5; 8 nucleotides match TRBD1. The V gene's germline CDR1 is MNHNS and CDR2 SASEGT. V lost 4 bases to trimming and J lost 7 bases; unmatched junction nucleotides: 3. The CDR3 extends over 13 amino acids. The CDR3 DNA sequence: TGTGCCAGCAGTGCGACAGGGGACCAGCCCCAGCATTTT. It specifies CASSATGDQPQHF.

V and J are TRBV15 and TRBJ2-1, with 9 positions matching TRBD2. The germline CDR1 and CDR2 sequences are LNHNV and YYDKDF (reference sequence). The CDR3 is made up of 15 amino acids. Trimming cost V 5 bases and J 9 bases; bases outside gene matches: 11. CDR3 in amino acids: CATSGLAPKRGEQFF. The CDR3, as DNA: TGTGCCACCAGCGGACTAGCGCCGAAGCGGGGTGAGCAGTTCTTC.

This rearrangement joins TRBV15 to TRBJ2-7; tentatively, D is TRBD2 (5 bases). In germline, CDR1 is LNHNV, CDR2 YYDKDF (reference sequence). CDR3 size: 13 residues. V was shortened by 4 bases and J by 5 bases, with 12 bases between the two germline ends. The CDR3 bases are TGTGCCACCAGCATGAGCTTGCGGGACGAGCAGTACTTC. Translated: CATSMSLRDEQYF.

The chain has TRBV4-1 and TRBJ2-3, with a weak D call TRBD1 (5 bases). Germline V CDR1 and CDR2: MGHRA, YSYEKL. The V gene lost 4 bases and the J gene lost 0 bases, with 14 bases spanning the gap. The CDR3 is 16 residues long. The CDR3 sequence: CASSRLTASSTDTQYF. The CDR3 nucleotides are TGCGCCAGCAGCCGGTTGACAGCGTCTAGCACAGATACGCAGTATTTT.

The CDR3 nucleotides read TGTGCCAGCAGGGAGCAGGGGATGAACACTGAAGCTTTCTTT. This gives the protein CASREQGMNTEAFF. The chain combines TRBV27 with TRBJ1-1; TRBD1 might be the D (6 bases). This CDR3 has 14 residues. From germline, CDR1 is MNHEY and CDR2 SMNVEV (reference sequence). Trimming took off 6 bases at V and 0 bases at J, with 11 bases between the two ends.

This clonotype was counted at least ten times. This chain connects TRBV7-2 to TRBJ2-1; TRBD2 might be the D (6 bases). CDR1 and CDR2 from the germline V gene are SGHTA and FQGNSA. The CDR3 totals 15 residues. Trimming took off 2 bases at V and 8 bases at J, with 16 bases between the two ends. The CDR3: CASSLTVGSRYEQFF. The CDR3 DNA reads TGTGCCAGCAGCTTAACAGTCGGGAGTAGATATGAGCAGTTCTTC.

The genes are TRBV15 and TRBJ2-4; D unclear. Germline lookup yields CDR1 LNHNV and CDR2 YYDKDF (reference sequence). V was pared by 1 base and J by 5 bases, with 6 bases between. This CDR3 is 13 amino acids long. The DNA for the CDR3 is TGTGCCACCAGCAGAGGGGAAGAAAACATTCAGTACTTC. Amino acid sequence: CATSRGEENIQYF.

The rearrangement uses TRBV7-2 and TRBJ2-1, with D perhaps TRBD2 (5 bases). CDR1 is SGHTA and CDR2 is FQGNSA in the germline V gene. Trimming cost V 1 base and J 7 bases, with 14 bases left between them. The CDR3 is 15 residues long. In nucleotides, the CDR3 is TGTGCCAGCAGCTTAGTGTGGGAGAGCGGAAATGAGCAGTTCTTC. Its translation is CASSLVWESGNEQFF.